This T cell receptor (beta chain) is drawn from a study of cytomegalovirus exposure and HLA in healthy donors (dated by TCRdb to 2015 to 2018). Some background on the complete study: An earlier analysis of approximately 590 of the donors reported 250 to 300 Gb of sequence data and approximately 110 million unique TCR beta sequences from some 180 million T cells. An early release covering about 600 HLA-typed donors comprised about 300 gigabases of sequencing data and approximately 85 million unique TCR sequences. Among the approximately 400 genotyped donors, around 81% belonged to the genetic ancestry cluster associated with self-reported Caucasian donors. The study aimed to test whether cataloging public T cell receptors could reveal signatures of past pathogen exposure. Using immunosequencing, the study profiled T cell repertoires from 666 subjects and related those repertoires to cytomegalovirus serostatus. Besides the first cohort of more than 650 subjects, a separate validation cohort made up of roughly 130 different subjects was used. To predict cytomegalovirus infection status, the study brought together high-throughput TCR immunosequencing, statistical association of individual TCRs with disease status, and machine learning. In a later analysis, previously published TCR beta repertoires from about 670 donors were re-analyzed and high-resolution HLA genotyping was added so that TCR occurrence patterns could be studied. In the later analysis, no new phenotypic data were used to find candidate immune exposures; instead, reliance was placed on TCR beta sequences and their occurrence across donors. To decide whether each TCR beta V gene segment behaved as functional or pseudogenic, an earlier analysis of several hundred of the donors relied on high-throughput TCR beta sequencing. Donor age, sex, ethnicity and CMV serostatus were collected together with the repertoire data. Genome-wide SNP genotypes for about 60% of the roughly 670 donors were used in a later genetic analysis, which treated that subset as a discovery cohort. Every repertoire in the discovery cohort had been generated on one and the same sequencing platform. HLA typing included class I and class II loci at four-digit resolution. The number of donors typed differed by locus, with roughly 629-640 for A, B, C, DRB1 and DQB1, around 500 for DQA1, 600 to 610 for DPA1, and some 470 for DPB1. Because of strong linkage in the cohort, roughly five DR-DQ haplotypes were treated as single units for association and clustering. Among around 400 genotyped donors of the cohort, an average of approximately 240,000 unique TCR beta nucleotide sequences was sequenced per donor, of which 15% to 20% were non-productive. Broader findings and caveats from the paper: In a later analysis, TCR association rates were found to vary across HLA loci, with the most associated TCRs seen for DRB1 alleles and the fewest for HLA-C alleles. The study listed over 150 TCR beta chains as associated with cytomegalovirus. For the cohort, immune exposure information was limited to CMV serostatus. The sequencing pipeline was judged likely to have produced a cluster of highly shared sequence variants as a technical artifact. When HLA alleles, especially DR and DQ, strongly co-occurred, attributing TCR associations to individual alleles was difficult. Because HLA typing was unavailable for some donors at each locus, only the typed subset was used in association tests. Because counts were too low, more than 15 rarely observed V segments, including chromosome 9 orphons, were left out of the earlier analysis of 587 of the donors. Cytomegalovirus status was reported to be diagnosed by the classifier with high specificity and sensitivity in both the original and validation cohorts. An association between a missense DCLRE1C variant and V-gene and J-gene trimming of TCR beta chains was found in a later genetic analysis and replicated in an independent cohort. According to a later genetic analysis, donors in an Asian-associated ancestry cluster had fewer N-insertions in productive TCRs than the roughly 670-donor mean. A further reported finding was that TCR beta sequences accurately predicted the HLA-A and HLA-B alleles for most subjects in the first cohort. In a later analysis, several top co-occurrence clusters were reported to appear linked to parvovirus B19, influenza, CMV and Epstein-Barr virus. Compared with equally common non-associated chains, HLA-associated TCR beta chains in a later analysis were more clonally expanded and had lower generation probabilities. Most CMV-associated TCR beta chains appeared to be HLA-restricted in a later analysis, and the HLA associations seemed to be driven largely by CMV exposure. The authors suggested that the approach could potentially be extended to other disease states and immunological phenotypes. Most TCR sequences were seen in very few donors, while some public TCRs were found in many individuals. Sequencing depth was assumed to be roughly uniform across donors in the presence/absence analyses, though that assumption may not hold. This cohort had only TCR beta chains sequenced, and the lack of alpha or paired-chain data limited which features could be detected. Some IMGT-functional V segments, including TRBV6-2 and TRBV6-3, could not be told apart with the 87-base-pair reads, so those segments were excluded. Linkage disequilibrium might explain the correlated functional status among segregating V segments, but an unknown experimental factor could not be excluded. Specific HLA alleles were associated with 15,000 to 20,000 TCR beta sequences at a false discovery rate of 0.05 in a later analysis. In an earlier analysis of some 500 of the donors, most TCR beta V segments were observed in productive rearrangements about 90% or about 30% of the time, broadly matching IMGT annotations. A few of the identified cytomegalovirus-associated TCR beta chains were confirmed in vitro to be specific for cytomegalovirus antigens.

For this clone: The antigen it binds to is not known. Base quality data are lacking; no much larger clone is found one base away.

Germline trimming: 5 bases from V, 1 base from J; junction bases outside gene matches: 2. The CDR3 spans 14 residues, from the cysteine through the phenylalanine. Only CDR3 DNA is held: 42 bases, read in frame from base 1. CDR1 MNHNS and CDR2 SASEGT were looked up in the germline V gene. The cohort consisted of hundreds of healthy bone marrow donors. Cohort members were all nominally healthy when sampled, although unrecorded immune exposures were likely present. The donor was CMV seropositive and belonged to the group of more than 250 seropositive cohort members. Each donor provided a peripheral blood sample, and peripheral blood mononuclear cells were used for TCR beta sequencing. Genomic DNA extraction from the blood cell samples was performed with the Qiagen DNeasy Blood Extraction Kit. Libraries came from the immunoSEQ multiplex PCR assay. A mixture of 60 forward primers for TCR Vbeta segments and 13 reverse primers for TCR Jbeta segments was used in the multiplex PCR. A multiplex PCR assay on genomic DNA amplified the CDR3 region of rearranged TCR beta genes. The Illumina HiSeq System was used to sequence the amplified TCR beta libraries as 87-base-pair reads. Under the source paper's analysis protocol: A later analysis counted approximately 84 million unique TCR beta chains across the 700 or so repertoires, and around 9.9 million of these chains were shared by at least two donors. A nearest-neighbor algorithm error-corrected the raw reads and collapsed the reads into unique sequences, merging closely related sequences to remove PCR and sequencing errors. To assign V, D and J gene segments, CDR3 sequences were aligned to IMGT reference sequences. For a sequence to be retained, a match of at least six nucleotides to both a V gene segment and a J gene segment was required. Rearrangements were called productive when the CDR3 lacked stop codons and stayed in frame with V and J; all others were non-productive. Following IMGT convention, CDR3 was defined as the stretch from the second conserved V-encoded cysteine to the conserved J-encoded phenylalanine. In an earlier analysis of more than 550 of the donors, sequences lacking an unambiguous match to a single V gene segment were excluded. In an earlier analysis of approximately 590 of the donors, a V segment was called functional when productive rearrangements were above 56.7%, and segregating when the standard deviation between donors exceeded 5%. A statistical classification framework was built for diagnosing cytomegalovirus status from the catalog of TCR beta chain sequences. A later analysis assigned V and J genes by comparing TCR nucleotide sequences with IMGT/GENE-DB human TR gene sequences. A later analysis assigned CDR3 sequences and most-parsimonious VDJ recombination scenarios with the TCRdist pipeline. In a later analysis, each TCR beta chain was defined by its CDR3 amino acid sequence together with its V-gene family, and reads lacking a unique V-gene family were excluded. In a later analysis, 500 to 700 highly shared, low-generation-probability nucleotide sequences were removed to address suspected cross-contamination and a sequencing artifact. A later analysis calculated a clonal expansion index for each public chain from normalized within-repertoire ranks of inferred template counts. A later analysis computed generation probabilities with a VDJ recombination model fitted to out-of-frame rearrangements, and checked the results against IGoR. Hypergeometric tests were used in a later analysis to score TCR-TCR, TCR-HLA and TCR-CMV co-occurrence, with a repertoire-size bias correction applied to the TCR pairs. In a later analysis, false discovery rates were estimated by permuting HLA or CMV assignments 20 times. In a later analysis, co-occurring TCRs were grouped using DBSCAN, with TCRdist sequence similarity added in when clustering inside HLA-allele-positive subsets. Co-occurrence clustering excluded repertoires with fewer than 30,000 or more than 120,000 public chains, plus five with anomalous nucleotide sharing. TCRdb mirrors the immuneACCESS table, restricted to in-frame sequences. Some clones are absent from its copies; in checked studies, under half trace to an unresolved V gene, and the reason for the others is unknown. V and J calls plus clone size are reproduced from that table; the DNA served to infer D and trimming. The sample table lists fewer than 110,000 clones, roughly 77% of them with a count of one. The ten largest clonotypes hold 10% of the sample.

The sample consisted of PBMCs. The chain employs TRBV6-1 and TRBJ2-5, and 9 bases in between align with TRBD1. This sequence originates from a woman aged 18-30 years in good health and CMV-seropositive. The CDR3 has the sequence CASSPTGGQETQYF. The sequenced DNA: TGTGCCAGCAGTCCGACAGGGGGCCAAGAGACCCAGTACTTC.